The 10 T cell receptor beta chains in this list originate from one sample, sequenced in a study of T cells in Graves' hyperthyroidism and ophthalmopathy. RNA transcripts were the template for amplifying TCR beta CDR3 regions. Researchers ran a first-round RT-PCR on the TCR CDR3 using the HTBI primer set. From the multiplex PCR reads, TCRdb called clonotypes with MiXCR, one entry per CDR3 protein. The table includes 350,000 to 400,000 distinct CDR3 sequences, about 18% detected once. The specimen sequenced was blood. Every receptor here comes from a woman in her late teens or twenties with Graves' hyperthyroidism.

This clonotype has at least ten counts. V usage is TRBV10-1 and J usage is TRBJ2-2; maybe TRBD1 (6 bases). The CDR3 has 15 amino acids. V was trimmed by 4 bases and J by 1 base, leaving 10 bases between them. Germline V gene sequence: CDR1 WNHNN, CDR2 SYGVQD (reference sequence). CDR3 sequence: CASSALTGNTGELFF. DNA of the CDR3: TGCGCCAGCAGTGCCTTGACAGGGAACACCGGGGAGCTGTTTTTT.

The table lists this clonotype with many counts. The chain couples TRBV4-2 to TRBJ2-2, with a weak D call TRBD2 (6 bases). V was clipped by 6 bases and J by 5 bases, with 13 bases between them. The V gene's germline CDR1 is LGHNA and CDR2 YNFKEQ. This CDR3 is 14 amino acids long. The CDR3 here is CASRGLEGTGELFF. In DNA, the CDR3 is TGTGCCAGCAGAGGTTTGGAGGGGACCGGGGAGCTGTTTTTT.

This clonotype showed up many times. The chain joins TRBV27 to TRBJ1-1; D unclear. CDR3 length: 13 amino acids. Germline V lookup: CDR1 MNHEY, CDR2 SMNVEV (reference sequence). The V gene lost 7 bases and the J gene lost 6 bases, with 15 bases spanning the gap. The CDR3 spells CASKRRKASEAFF. CDR3 DNA: TGTGCCAGCAAAAGAAGAAAAGCTTCTGAAGCTTTCTTT.

This clonotype was detected many times. The chain couples TRBV7-6 to TRBJ1-3; D not certain. The V end lost 5 bases, the J end lost 0 bases, and 5 bases lay between the germline ends. Germline assignment: CDR1 SGHVS and CDR2 FNYEAQ. The CDR3 spans 13 residues. The CDR3 is CASSEISGNTIYF. CDR3 in DNA: TGTGCCAGCAGCGAGATCTCTGGAAACACCATATATTTT. The complete variable domain, with remaining parts taken from reference TRBV7-6 and TRBJ1-3, reads GAGVSQSPRYKVTKRGQDVALRCDPISGHVSLYWYRQALGQGPEFLTYFNYEAQQDKSGLPNDRFSAERPEGSISTLTIQRTEQRDSAMYRCASSEISGNTIYFGEGSWLTVV.

This clonotype was recorded many times. V is TRBV24-1 and J is TRBJ1-5, with TRBD1 as a possible D gene (5 bases). V gave up 5 bases and J gave up 3 bases, with 10 bases separating them. Germline V CDR1 and CDR2: KGHDR, SFDVKD. The CDR3 consists of 14 residues. The CDR3 DNA is TGTGCCACCAGTGCCTCAGGGTTCAATCAGCCCCAGCATTTT. The encoded protein is CATSASGFNQPQHF.

The sample holds many counts of this clonotype. The chain joins TRBV20-1 to TRBJ2-5; 13 bases map to TRBD2. The J segment lost 5 bases and the V segment lost 3 bases, leaving 9 bases of the junction unmatched. The CDR3 runs 16 residues. The V gene's germline CDR1 is DFQATT and CDR2 SNEGSKA (reference sequence). The CDR3 loop is CSARGLAGTLRETQYF. CDR3 coding DNA: TGCAGTGCTAGGGGACTAGCGGGGACCCTTAGGGAGACCCAGTACTTC.

This clonotype was recorded many times. V usage is TRBV7-6 and J usage is TRBJ2-6; weak D call: TRBD2 (6 bases). The CDR3 covers 16 residues. The V end lost 0 bases, the J end lost 2 bases, and 8 bases lay between the germline ends. The germline V gene has CDR1 SGHVS and CDR2 FNYEAQ. The CDR3 here is CASSLAGGTGANVLTF. In DNA, the CDR3 is TGTGCCAGCAGCTTAGCGGGGGGAACTGGGGCCAACGTCCTGACTTTC.

This sequence joins TRBV4-2 and TRBJ2-2; 11 bases map to TRBD2. This CDR3 spans 21 amino acids. The J segment lost 1 base and the V segment lost 4 bases, leaving 17 bases of the junction unmatched. From germline, CDR1 is LGHNA and CDR2 YNFKEQ. CDR3 in amino acids: CASSPQPLTSGGAWNTGELFF. The CDR3 nucleotides are TGTGCCAGCAGCCCGCAGCCCCTTACTAGCGGGGGTGCCTGGAACACCGGGGAGCTGTTTTTT.

At least ten counts were recorded for this clonotype. The J gene is TRBJ1-2, the V gene TRBV10-3; D might be TRBD1 (5 bases). Germline CDR1 ENHRY, CDR2 SYGVKD. Trimming took off 6 bases at V and 4 bases at J, with 15 bases between the two ends. This CDR3 spans 14 amino acids. In DNA, the CDR3 is TGTGCCATCAGGGGGACGGCGGGAATCTATGGCTACACCTTC. Residues: CAIRGTAGIYGYTF.

This clonotype was recorded many times. The V and J genes are TRBV24-1 and TRBJ1-2; TRBD1 is a possible D gene (5 bases). The CDR3 spans 13 residues. The V gene's germline CDR1 is KGHDR and CDR2 SFDVKD. V was pared by 1 base and J by 7 bases, with 9 bases between. The DNA of the CDR3 is TGTGCCACCAGTGATTTTGGGACGTTTGGCTACACCTTC. Its protein is CATSDFGTFGYTF.